The source of this T cell receptor beta chain is a study of OX40 agonist ivuxolimab in advanced cancers. Broader study findings: Clonal expansion was seen in CD4+ and CD8+ blood T cells by week 6 at 0.1 to 3.0 mg/kg. Still undetermined is the antigen specificity of the expanded peripheral T cells. CD8+ T cells (on average) carried more expanded clones than CD4+ T cells.

Only in-frame clones appear in the TCRdb table, and some are missing; sequencing was by immunoSEQ multiplex PCR. Here the sample spans about 94,000 clones, approximately 94% being singletons. Blood was sampled at baseline, cycle 4 day 1, and cycle 7 day 1. For this clone: Its antigen is as yet unknown.

The CDR3 contains 16 residues. The V and J ends lost 3 bases and 0 bases respectively, with 11 bases between them. Per the germline V gene, CDR1 is KGHSH and CDR2 is LQKENI. The clonotype was recovered from an adult with an advanced solid tumor such as melanoma, head and neck, liver or kidney cancer. The sample in question was CD4+ or CD8+ T cells sorted from blood, obtained in a trial of the OX40 agonist ivuxolimab. The V call is TRBV18, the J call TRBJ1-4; D not resolved. The CDR3 nucleotides are TGTGCCAGCTCACCGCGCCAGATTGCAACTAATGAAAAACTGTTTTTT. Its translation is CASSPRQIATNEKLFF.